A selection of T cell receptor beta chains follows, all from one sample in a study of post-analysis software for immune sequencing data. Using its own MiXCR run on the PCR reads, TCRdb lists one record per CDR3 protein. The table has roughly 800,000 distinct CDR3 sequences, about 53% seen once. The source material was blood. Receptors were obtained from a girl aged 10-17 years with multiple sclerosis. Each CDR3 is given with its conserved first and last residue. The order of the fields is D gene, clone size, J gene, V gene, CDR3 DNA, CDR3 protein. D genes are given only for firm matches. Clone size, where shown, is once, few, many, or a class for clones that have expanded.

TRBD2,-,TRBJ2-4,TRBV5-1,TGCGCCAGCAGCTTGGCCCTTAGCGGGAGAATAAGTCCCATTCAGTACTTC,CASSLALSGRISPIQYF
-,-,TRBJ2-5,TRBV6-5,TGTGCCAGCAGGAAACAGGGACAAGAGACCCAGTACTTC,CASRKQGQETQYF
-,-,TRBJ1-5,TRBV20-1,TGCAGTGCTAGTGGGCGGGCCCCGGAACAGCCCCAGCATTTT,CSASGRAPEQPQHF
-,once,TRBJ1-2,TRBV5-1,TGCGCCGGCAGCTTGGTTTGGACAGAAAACTATGGCTACACCTTC,CAGSLVWTENYGYTF
-,-,TRBJ2-6,TRBV5-1,TGCGCCAGCAGCGATCTAGGACTGTCCTCTGGGGCCAACGTCCTGACTTTC,CASSDLGLSSGANVLTF
-,few,TRBJ2-5,TRBV5-4,TGTGCCAGCAGCTTGAACAGCCTAAGCCAAGAGACCCAGTACTTC,CASSLNSLSQETQYF
TRBD2,-,TRBJ2-1,TRBV3-1,TGTGCCAGCAGCCACCTAATGGGGAGGGATCCCAACAATGAGCAGTTCTTC,CASSHLMGRDPNNEQFF
-,-,TRBJ2-7,TRBV7-2,TGTGCCAGCAGCTCTGGGGGCCCCCTTCCCGAGCAGTACTTC,CASSSGGPLPEQYF
TRBD1,-,TRBJ2-7,TRBV27,TGTGCCAGCAGTTTATGGGACAGCCCCTACGAGCAGTACTTC,CASSLWDSPYEQYF
TRBD1,-,TRBJ2-5,TRBV12-3/TRBV12-4,TGTGCCAGCAGTTTAGGACAGGGGGCCGAGTTATACCAAGAGACCCAGTACTTC,CASSLGQGAELYQETQYF
TRBD1,few,TRBJ2-1,TRBV12-3/TRBV12-4,TGTGCCAGCAGTCCAAACACAGGGGGTTTCTACAATGAGCAGTTCTTC,CASSPNTGGFYNEQFF
-,-,TRBJ2-3,TRBV2,TGTGCCAGCAGTGAAAGGGAACTAGTAGGAGATACGCAGTATTTT,CASSERELVGDTQYF
-,-,TRBJ2-3,TRBV20-1,TGCAGTGCAGGACAGGGAGGGACAGATACGCAGTATTTT,CSAGQGGTDTQYF
-,few,TRBJ1-5,TRBV10-3,TGTGCCATCAGTGAGACCCTACCGGGGGCCCCGGGGCGATATAGCAATCAGCCCCAGCATTTT,CAISETLPGAPGRYSNQPQHF
-,-,TRBJ2-7,TRBV10-3,TGTGCCATCAGTGAGTCTCCCGGGACACGGACTTCCTGCGAGCAGTACTTC,CAISESPGTRTSCEQYF
TRBD1,-,TRBJ2-1,TRBV5-1,TGCGCCAGCAGCAATAGACAGGGGGCGGACAATGAGCAGTTCTTC,CASSNRQGADNEQFF
-,few,TRBJ2-3,TRBV12-3/TRBV12-4,TGTGCCAGCAGTTTTACGGGTGGGATGGATACGCAGTATTTT,CASSFTGGMDTQYF
-,-,TRBJ1-5,TRBV6-1,TGTGCCAGCAGTGACTCAGGGTCCAATCAGCCCCAGCATTTT,CASSDSGSNQPQHF
TRBD2,-,TRBJ2-5,TRBV4-1,TGCGCCAGCAGCCAAGAAGAAGGGACTAGCGTGTACCAAGAGACCCAGTACTTC,CASSQEEGTSVYQETQYF
TRBD2,once,TRBJ2-7,TRBV27,TGTGCCAGCAGCCGTAGCGGGACTAGCGGGACCTACGAGCAGTACTTC,CASSRSGTSGTYEQYF
TRBD2,-,TRBJ2-3,TRBV7-6,TGTGCCAGCAGCTTTGGACTAGCGGGACCCACTAGCACAGATACGCAGTATTTT,CASSFGLAGPTSTDTQYF
-,-,TRBJ1-6,TRBV25-1,TGTGCCAGCAGTGAATATGCGTCCTATAATTCACCCCTCCACTTT,CASSEYASYNSPLHF
TRBD2,-,TRBJ2-2,TRBV5-1,TGCGCCAGCGCGAGGACTAGCGGGACCGGGGAGCTGTTTTTT,CASARTSGTGELFF
-,-,TRBJ2-4,TRBV12-3/TRBV12-4,TGTGCCAGCAGTTTAGGTTCCCCTAAGGGGATTCAGTACTTC,CASSLGSPKGIQYF
TRBD2,few,TRBJ2-1,TRBV29-1,TGCAGCGTTGAAGGTAGACTAGCGGGATACAATGAGCAGTTCTTC,CSVEGRLAGYNEQFF
TRBD2,-,TRBJ2-7,TRBV20-1,TGCAGTGCTAGTAGCCTCCCCCCAGCGGGAAGTGTCGCGCAGTACTTC,CSASSLPPAGSVAQYF
-,few,TRBJ2-1,TRBV5-1,TGCGCCAGCAGCCGCGGAGGATTCGATGAGCAGTTCTTC,CASSRGGFDEQFF
TRBD1,-,TRBJ1-2,TRBV2,TGTGCCAGCAGTGCAGGGGGCTATGGCTACACCTTC,CASSAGGYGYTF
-,-,TRBJ2-1,TRBV20-1,TGCAGTGCTAGTGACCGCGACAATGAGCAGTTCTTC,CSASDRDNEQFF
TRBD1,-,TRBJ1-2,TRBV7-9,TGTGCCAGCAGCCCGGGACAGGGTATAAATAATGGCTACACCTTC,CASSPGQGINNGYTF
-,-,TRBJ2-3,TRBV29-1,TGCAGCGGGGGGATCGACACAGATACGCAGTATTTT,CSGGIDTDTQYF
-,-,TRBJ2-5,TRBV2,TGTGCCAGCAGTGAGGGCTTTTCAGGACCAGAGACCCAGTACTTC,CASSEGFSGPETQYF
TRBD1,-,TRBJ2-7,TRBV7-2,TGTGCCAGCAGCCCTAACCCGGGACAGGGGACCTACGAGCAGTACTTC,CASSPNPGQGTYEQYF
-,-,TRBJ1-1,TRBV5-1,TGCGCCAGCTTCCCCTCCTTACAGGAGAACACTGAAGCTTTCTTT,CASFPSLQENTEAFF
-,-,TRBJ2-7,TRBV20-1,TGCAGTGCTAGAGAGGCGGGACTTCACGAGCAGTACTTC,CSAREAGLHEQYF
TRBD1,-,TRBJ2-1,TRBV20-1,TGCAGTGCTAGAGGAGGGGCCCAGGGGGATGAGCAGTTCTTC,CSARGGAQGDEQFF
TRBD2,-,TRBJ2-1,TRBV6-5,TGTGCCAGCAGTTATTGGACTAGCGGGGGTAGTGAGCAGTTCTTC,CASSYWTSGGSEQFF
TRBD1,-,TRBJ2-5,TRBV20-1,TGCAGTGCAGGGACAGTCGAAGAGACCCAGTACTTC,CSAGTVEETQYF
TRBD1,-,TRBJ2-7,TRBV7-3,TGTGCCAGCAGCTTAGAGGCGACAGGGATCAACGAGCAGTACTTC,CASSLEATGINEQYF
TRBD1,-,TRBJ1-2,TRBV20-1,TGCAGTGCTAGAGCCCCAGACAGGGATGGCTACACCTTC,CSARAPDRDGYTF
TRBD1,-,TRBJ1-2,TRBV25-1,TGTGCCAGCAGTCCCCCAACTACCAGGGGGCAGGTCTATGGCTACACCTTC,CASSPPTTRGQVYGYTF
-,-,TRBJ2-5,TRBV29-1,TGCAGCGTTGAAGGGGGTAACTTCCAAGAGACCCAGTACTTC,CSVEGGNFQETQYF
TRBD1,-,TRBJ2-7,TRBV7-9,TGTGCCAGCAGCCCTGCGAGAGCCAGGGGGCAGGGCGAGCAGTACTTC,CASSPARARGQGEQYF
TRBD2,-,TRBJ2-7,TRBV27,TGTGCCAGCAGTCCGAAGCGGGAGCCCGGGACCTACGAGCAGTACTTC,CASSPKREPGTYEQYF